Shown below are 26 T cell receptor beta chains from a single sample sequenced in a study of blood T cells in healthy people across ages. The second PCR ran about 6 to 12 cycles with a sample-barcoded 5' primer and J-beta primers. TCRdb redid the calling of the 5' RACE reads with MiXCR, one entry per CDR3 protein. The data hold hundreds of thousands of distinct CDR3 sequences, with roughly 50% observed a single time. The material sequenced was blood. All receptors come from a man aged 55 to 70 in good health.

The CDR3 DNA follows: TGTGCCAGCAGTCTAACCACAGGGGCCTATAATTCACCCCTCCACTTT. It codes for CASSLTTGAYNSPLHF. The chain employs TRBV2 and TRBJ1-6, with 7 bases fitting TRBD1. V was clipped by 5 bases and J by 2 bases; unmatched bases: 6. Germline-derived CDR1 and CDR2 are SNHLY and FYNNEI. The CDR3 covers 16 residues.

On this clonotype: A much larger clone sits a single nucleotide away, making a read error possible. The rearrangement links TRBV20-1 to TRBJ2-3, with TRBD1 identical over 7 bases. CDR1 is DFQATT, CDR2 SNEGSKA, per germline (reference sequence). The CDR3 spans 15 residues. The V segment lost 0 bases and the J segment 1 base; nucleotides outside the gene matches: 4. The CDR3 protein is CSARDVTGGTDTQYF. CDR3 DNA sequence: TGCAGTGCTAGAGATGTCACAGGGGGCACAGATACGCAGTATTTT.

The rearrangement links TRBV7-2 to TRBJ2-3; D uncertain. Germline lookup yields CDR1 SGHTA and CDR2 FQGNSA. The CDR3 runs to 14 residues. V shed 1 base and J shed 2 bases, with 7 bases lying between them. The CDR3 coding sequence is TGTGCCAGCAGCTTAGGGTTCGACACAGATACGCAGTATTTT. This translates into CASSLGFDTDTQYF.

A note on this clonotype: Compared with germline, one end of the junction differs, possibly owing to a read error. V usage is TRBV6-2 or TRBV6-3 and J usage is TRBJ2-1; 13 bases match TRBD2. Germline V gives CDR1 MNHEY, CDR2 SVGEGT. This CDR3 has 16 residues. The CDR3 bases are TGTACCAGCAGTAACCGGGGACTAGCGGGGCACAATGAGCAGTTCTTC. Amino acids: CTSSNRGLAGHNEQFF.

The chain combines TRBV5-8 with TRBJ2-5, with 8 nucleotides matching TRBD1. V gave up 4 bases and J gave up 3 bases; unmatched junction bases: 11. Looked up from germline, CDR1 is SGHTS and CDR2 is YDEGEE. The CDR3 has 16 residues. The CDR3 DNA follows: TGTGCCAGCAGCCCCGGGACAGGATTTCAGAAAGAGACCCAGTACTTC. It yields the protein CASSPGTGFQKETQYF.

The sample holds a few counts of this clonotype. The DNA for the CDR3 is TGTGCCAGCAGCGTAGCTCCCGCAGCTCAAGAGACCCAGTACTTC. Its translation: CASSVAPAAQETQYF. This chain links TRBV9 with TRBJ2-5; D is undetermined. The germline V gene has CDR1 SGDLS and CDR2 YYNGEE. CDR3 size: 15 residues. V lost 0 bases and J 2 bases, leaving 11 bases between the germline ends.

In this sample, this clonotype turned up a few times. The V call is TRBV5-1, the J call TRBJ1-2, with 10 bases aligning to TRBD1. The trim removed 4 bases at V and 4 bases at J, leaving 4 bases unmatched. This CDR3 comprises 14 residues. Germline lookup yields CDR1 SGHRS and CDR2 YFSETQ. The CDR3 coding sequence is TGCGCCAGCAGCACGGGACAGGGGAGCTATGGCTACACCTTC. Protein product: CASSTGQGSYGYTF.

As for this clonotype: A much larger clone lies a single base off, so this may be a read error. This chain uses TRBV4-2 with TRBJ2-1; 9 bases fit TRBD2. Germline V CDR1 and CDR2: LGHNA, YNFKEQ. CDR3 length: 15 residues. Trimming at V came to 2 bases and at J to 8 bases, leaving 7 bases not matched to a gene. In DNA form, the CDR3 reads TGTGCCAGCAGCCAAACTGGCGGGGGGGCCGATGAGCAGTTCTTC. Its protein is CASSQTGGGADEQFF.

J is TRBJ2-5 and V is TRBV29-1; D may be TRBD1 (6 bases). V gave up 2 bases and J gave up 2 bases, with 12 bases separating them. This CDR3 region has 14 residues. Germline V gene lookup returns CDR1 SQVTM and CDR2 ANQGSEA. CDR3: CSVELGAAQETQYF. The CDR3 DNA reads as TGCAGCGTTGAATTGGGGGCAGCACAAGAGACCCAGTACTTC.

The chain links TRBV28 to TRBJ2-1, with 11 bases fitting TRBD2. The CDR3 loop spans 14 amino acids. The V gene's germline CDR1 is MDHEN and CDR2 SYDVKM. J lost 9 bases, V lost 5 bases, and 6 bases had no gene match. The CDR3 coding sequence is TGTGCCAGCAGTACTAGCGGGGGAGTTCCTGAGCAGTTCTTC. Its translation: CASSTSGGVPEQFF.

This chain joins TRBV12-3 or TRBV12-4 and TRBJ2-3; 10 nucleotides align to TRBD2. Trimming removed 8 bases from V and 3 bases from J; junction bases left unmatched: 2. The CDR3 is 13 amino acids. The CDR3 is CASGGLATDTQYF. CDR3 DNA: TGTGCCAGCGGGGGACTAGCGACAGATACGCAGTATTTT.

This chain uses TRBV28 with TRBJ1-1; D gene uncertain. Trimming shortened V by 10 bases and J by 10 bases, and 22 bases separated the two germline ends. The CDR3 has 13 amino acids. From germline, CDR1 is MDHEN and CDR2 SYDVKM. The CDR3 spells CATLPGAFGAAFF. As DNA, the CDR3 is TGTGCCACCCTCCCAGGCGCCTTCGGTGCAGCTTTCTTT. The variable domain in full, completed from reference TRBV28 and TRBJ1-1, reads DVKVTQSSRYLVKRTGEKVFLECVQDMDHENMFWYRQDPGLGLRLIYFSYDVKMKEKGDIPEGYSVSREKKERFSLILESASTNQTSMYLCATLPGAFGAAFFGQGTRLTVV.

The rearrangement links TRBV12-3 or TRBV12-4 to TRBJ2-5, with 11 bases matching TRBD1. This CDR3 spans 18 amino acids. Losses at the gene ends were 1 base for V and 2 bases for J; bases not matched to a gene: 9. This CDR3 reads CASSLEGGGTGGQETQYF. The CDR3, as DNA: TGTGCCAGCAGTTTAGAAGGGGGGGGGACAGGGGGTCAAGAGACCCAGTACTTC.

In DNA, the CDR3 is TGCGCCAGCAGCTTGGTCACCGATCCGGAGACCCAGTACTTC. It specifies CASSLVTDPETQYF. The chain combines TRBV5-1 with TRBJ2-5; D unclear. The germline V gene encodes CDR1 SGHRS and CDR2 YFSETQ. Trimming removed 0 bases from V and 5 bases from J, with 11 bases in between. The CDR3 has 14 residues. Supplemented by reference TRBV5-1 and TRBJ2-5, the full variable domain reads KAGVTQTPRYLIKTRGQQVTLSCSPISGHRSVSWYQQTPGQGLQFLFEYFSETQRNKGNFPGRFSGRQFSNSRSEMNVSTLELGDSALYLCASSLVTDPETQYFGPGTRLLVL.

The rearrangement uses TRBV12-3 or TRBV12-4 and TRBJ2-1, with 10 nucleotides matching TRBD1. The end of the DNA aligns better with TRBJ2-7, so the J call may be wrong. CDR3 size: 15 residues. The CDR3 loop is CASIPGTGVDNEQYF. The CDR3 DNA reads TGTGCCAGCATACCCGGGACAGGGGTTGACAATGAGCAGTACTTC.

CDR3 DNA: TGCAGTGCTTTCGGGCGGGGGCCTAACCAAGAGACCCAGTACTTC. As protein: CSAFGRGPNQETQYF. V is TRBV20-1 and J is TRBJ2-5; weak D call: TRBD2 (7 bases). Trimming pared 5 bases from V and 0 bases from J, leaving 16 bases between. This CDR3 contains 15 residues. The V gene's germline CDR1 is DFQATT and CDR2 SNEGSKA (reference sequence).

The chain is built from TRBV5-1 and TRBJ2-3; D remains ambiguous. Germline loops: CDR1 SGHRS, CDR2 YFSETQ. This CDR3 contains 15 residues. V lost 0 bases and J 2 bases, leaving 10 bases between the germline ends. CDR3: CASSLAPPITDTQYF. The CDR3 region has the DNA TGCGCCAGCAGCTTGGCGCCACCGATCACAGATACGCAGTATTTT.

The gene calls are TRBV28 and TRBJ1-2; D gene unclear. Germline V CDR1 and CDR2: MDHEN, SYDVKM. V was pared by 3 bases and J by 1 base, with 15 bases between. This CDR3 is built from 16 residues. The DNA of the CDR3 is TGTGCCAGCAGTTTTGCAGGCGAGGGAGTTAACTATGGCTACACCTTC. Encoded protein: CASSFAGEGVNYGYTF.

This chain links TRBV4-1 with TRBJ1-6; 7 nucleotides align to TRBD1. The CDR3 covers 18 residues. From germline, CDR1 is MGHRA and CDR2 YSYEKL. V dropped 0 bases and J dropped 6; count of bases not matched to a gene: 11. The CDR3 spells CASSQEAVGGTANSPLHF. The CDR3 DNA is TGCGCCAGCAGCCAAGAAGCAGTGGGAGGGACAGCTAATTCACCCCTCCACTTT.

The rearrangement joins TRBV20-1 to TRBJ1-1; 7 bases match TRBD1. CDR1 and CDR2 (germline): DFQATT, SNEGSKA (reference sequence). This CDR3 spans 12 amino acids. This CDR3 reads CSKQGRRAEAFF. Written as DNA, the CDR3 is TGCAGCAAACAGGGGAGAAGAGCTGAAGCTTTCTTT.

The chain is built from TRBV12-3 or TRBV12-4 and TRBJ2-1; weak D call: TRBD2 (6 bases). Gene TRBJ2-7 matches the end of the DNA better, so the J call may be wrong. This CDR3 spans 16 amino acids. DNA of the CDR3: TGTGCCAGCACCGACCCTGGGGGGTCGTCCTACAATGAGCAGTACTTC. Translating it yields CASTDPGGSSYNEQYF.

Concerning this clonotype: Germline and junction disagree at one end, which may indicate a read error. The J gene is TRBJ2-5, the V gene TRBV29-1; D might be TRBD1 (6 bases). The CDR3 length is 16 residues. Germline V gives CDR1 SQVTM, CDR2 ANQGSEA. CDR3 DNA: TGCGGCGTTGACGTCAGGGGCAAGTTTTACCAAGAGACCCAGTACTTC. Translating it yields CGVDVRGKFYQETQYF.

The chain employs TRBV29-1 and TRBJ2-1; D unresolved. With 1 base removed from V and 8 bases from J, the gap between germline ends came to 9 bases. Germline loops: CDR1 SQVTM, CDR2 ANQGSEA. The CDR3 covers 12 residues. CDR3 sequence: CSVEGVADEQFF. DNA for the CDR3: TGCAGCGTTGAAGGGGTTGCGGATGAGCAGTTCTTC.

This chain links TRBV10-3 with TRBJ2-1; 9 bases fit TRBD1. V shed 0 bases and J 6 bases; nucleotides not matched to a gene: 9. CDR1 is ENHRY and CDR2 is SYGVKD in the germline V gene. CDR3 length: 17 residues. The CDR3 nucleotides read TGTGCCATCAGTGAGTCTCCCTCGACAGGGGGTGTCAATGAGCAGTTCTTC. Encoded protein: CAISESPSTGGVNEQFF.

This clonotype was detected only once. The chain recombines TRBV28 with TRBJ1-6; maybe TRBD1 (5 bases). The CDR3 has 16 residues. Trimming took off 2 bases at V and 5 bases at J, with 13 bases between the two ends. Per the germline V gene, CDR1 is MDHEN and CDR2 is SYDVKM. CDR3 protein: CASSLTMWGDNSPLHF. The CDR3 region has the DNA TGTGCCAGCAGTTTAACGATGTGGGGGGATAATTCACCCCTCCACTTT.

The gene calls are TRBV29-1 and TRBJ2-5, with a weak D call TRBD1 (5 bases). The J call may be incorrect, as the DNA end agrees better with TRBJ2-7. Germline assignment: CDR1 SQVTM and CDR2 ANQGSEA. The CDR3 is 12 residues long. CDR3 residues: CSAAGRANEQYF. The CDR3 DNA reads TGCAGCGCCGCAGGCAGGGCGAACGAGCAGTACTTC.